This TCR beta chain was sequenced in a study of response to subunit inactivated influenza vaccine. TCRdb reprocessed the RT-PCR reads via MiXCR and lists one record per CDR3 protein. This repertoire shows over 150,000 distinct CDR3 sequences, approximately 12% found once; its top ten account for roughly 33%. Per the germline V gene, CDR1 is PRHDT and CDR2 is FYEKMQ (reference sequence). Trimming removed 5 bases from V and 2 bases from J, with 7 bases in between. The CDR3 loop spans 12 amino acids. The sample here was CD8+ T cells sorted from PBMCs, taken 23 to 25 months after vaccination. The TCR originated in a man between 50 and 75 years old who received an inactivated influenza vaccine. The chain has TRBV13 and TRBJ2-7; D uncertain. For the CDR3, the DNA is TGTGCCAGCAGCCTCTTGCCCTACGAGCAGTACTTC. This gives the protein CASSLLPYEQYF.